This T cell receptor beta chain was recorded in a study of graft-versus-host responses after intestinal transplantation. Study observations and caveats: The study associated peak circulating GvH clone levels with early post-transplant HvG declines.

The table came from immunoSEQ multiplex PCR; TCRdb's copy has only in-frame clones and leaves some out. The sample has about 30,000 clones, about three quarters seen once. Comment on this clone: Its antigen is undetermined.

Processing released intraepithelial and lamina propria lymphocytes from the graft tissue. The receptor's source is a human patient who received an intestinal transplant, so some T cells may come from the graft donor. The input for sequencing was ileum tissue, taken 98 days after intestinal transplantation.

Here the CDR3 DNA reads TGTGCCAGCAGCTTAGTCTTGTGGAACACCGGGGAGCTGTTTTTT. Its translation is CASSLVLWNTGELFF. This chain links TRBV11-2 with TRBJ2-2, with no clear D. In germline, CDR1 is SGHAT, CDR2 FQNNGV. This CDR3 spans 15 amino acids. V gave up 1 base and J gave up 1 base, with 7 bases separating them.